This T cell receptor beta chain was found in a study of technical replicates of blood from a handful of donors. With 5 bases clipped from V and 2 bases from J, the junction kept 4 bases outside the gene matches. Germline-derived CDR1 and CDR2 are MNHEY and SMNVEV (reference sequence). CDR3 length equals 14 residues. Generated by immunoSEQ multiplex PCR, the TCRdb table keeps only in-frame clones and is missing some. The sample includes around 76,000 clones, about nine tenths of them seen just once. The chain recombines TRBV27 with TRBJ1-1; 8 nucleotides line up with TRBD1. The sample taken for sequencing was T cells isolated from PBMCs. The clonotype comes from a human donor in good health. CDR3 amino acids: CASSLQGANTEAFF. CDR3 DNA: TGTGCCAGCAGTCTGCAGGGGGCCAACACTGAAGCTTTCTTT.